The 11 T cell receptor beta chains below all came from one sample that was sequenced in a study of shared clonotypes between healthy human individuals. Profiling relied on immunoSEQ multiplex PCR, and the TCRdb table lists in-frame clones only, not all of them. The top ten clones hold more than 0.35% of a sample with 2 million to 2.5 million clones, approximately 93% of them seen once. The sample was naive CD4+ T cells from PBMCs. The subset denotes: CD45RA+ positively selected. The receptors originated from a man aged 18-30 years in good health. Some clones in this sample may be carry-over from other donors' samples.

This clone occurred once. A junction boundary mismatches the germline segment, possibly from a read error. The V gene is TRBV4-1, the J gene TRBJ1-4; 8 positions agree with TRBD1. Germline CDR1 MGHRA, CDR2 YSYEKL. This CDR3 is built from 17 residues. The CDR3: CASSKEDATGVLRRLFF. The CDR3 DNA sequence: TGCGCCAGCAGCAAAGAGGATGCGACAGGGGTACTTAGAAGACTGTTTTTT.

The chain joins TRBV11-2 to TRBJ2-6; D is unresolved. Germline V CDR1 and CDR2: SGHAT, FQNNGV. The V gene lost 4 bases and the J gene lost 0 bases, with 7 bases spanning the gap. The CDR3 loop spans 15 amino acids. CDR3 loop: CASSSRSSGANVLTF. CDR3 nucleotide sequence: TGTGCCAGCAGCTCGCGGAGCTCTGGGGCCAACGTCCTGACTTTC.

This chain joins TRBV25-1 and TRBJ2-1, with a tentative D call TRBD2 (6 bases). CDR3 length: 17 amino acids. The germline V gene encodes CDR1 MGHDK and CDR2 SYGVNS. V lost 2 bases to trimming and J lost 0 bases, with 14 bases between them. Here the CDR3 DNA reads TGTGCCAGCAGTGAAGTTGTGCTAGCGAGCTCCTACAATGAGCAGTTCTTC. Translating gives CASSEVVLASSYNEQFF.

This clone was seen a single time. Other nucleotide sequences from this sample produce the same CDR3. V usage is TRBV5-1 and J usage is TRBJ1-1; D not certain. Germline assignment: CDR1 SGHRS and CDR2 YFSETQ. There are 14 residues in the CDR3. Between the trimmed V and J ends, which lost 0 bases and 2 bases, there was a span of 8 bases. The chain's CDR3 is CASSLVEGNTEAFF. CDR3 sequence (DNA): TGCGCCAGCAGCTTGGTGGAGGGTAACACTGAAGCTTTCTTT.

The chain is built from TRBV19 and TRBJ2-6; unclear D gene. This CDR3 has 17 amino acids. The V end was cut by 5 bases, the J end by 0 bases, with 14 bases between. Germline V gives CDR1 LNHDA, CDR2 SQIVND (reference sequence). In nucleotides, the CDR3 is TGTGCCAGTAGTGAAAGAGTTTCCCACTCTGGGGCCAACGTCCTGACTTTC. It is translated as CASSERVSHSGANVLTF.

The rearrangement joins TRBV14 to TRBJ2-2, with D unclear. The germline gives CDR1 SGHDN, CDR2 FVKESK. The germline V and J ends were trimmed by 8 bases and 3 bases, with 13 bases remaining between them. This CDR3 contains 14 residues. The CDR3 bases are TGTGCCAGCTTGAGAGAAAGGGACACCGGGGAGCTGTTTTTT. The encoded protein is CASLRERDTGELFF.

The chain combines TRBV9 with TRBJ2-1; 11 bases are a match to TRBD2. V lost 4 bases to trimming and J lost 4 bases; unmatched junction nucleotides: 1. CDR1 and CDR2 (germline): SGDLS, YYNGEE. The CDR3 runs 14 residues. The CDR3 coding sequence is TGTGCCAGCAGCATAGCGGGAGGGTACAATGAGCAGTTCTTC. Residues: CASSIAGGYNEQFF.

As regards this clone: Other DNA sequences in this sample translate to the same CDR3. The CDR3 region has the DNA TGTGCCAGCAGTTTCCGGGACAGGCCCAACTATGGCTACACCTTC. This codes for CASSFRDRPNYGYTF. This sequence joins TRBV28 and TRBJ1-2, with TRBD1 matching 8 bases. Germline V gives CDR1 MDHEN, CDR2 SYDVKM. The CDR3 is 15 amino acids. Losses at the gene ends were 3 bases for V and 2 bases for J; bases not matched to a gene: 5.

In the case of this clone: At the DNA level, this CDR3 is encoded by other sequences in the same sample as well. The chain recombines TRBV6-1 with TRBJ2-3; D is unresolved. The CDR3 runs 12 residues. CDR1 MNHNS and CDR2 SASEGT come from the germline V gene. With 1 base removed from V and 1 base from J, the gap between germline ends came to 0 bases. CDR3 sequence reads: CASSEGTDTQYF. The CDR3 DNA reads TGTGCCAGCAGTGAAGGCACAGATACGCAGTATTTT.

V and J are TRBV5-4 and TRBJ2-3; TRBD2 agrees at 7 bases. The trim removed 0 bases at V and 6 bases at J, leaving 4 bases unmatched. Germline V gives CDR1 SGHNT, CDR2 YYREEE (reference sequence). The CDR3 totals 14 residues. CDR3 loop: CASSLGGSPDTQYF. CDR3 DNA: TGTGCCAGCAGCTTGGGCGGGAGCCCCGATACGCAGTATTTT.

To note about this clone: One end of the junction does not line up with germline, which may come from a read error. The same CDR3 can be traced to other DNA sequences in this sample. The chain links TRBV25-1 to TRBJ2-3; maybe TRBD2 (6 bases). Germline CDR1 and CDR2: MGHDK and SYGVNS. CDR3 length: 13 amino acids. CDR3 in DNA: TGTGCCAGCAGTCGGGACTTGCGGGATACACAGTATTTT. It translates to CASSRDLRDTQYF.